This TCR beta chain was retrieved from a study of CD8 T cells in Susac syndrome (dated by TCRdb to the late 2010s). Study-wide context: The study used repertoire sequencing to test whether antigen drove CD8+ T cell activation and differentiation in Susac syndrome. CD8+ T cell repertoire clonality was compared between over 9 healthy donors, some 14 Susac syndrome patients and around 15 multiple sclerosis patients.

This clonotype came up once. Its antigen is not yet known. Base qualities were left out, and no much larger clone turns up one base away. One read alone makes for weak evidence. High-throughput TCR beta sequencing profiled peripheral blood CD8+ and CD4+ T cells from healthy donors, Susac syndrome patients and multiple sclerosis patients. The multiple sclerosis controls were treatment-naive patients whose relapsing-remitting disease, either stable or active, fulfilled the revised McDonald criteria. CD8+ TEMRA cells were enriched by FACS, while bulk CD8+ and CD4+ T cells were purified by magnetic negative isolation. Blood was collected in EDTA tubes and processed within 24 hours, with PBMCs isolated through density gradient centrifugation. PBMCs intended for TCR sequencing were cryopreserved in liquid nitrogen and thawed later in a water bath at 37 degrees C. A purity of at least 90% was achieved for sorted or isolated CD4+, CD8+ and CD8+ TEMRA cells.

RNA was extracted with the RNeasy kit and about 0.45 to 1 ug was reverse transcribed using random hexamers. TCR beta CDR3 regions were amplified with the immunoSEQ multiplex PCR assay covering 54 Vbeta and 13 Jbeta segments. PCR amplification bias was corrected using a synthetic template baseline for primer optimization and computational correction. On the study's bioinformatics: Reads were annotated to V, D and J genes according to IMGT and were analyzed with immunoSEQ Analyzer, with only productive sequences retained. To calculate clonality, Shannon entropy was normalized by log2 of the number of productive unique sequences and then subtracted from one. Public and private clones were assessed among the 100 most prevalent clones of each patient and control. Susac-specific clones were defined as absent from healthy and MS cohorts, 1052 published viral clones and other ImmuneACCESS disease sequences. TCRdb's own reprocessing of the public reads used fastp at Q25 and MiXCR and kept productive beta chains. Identical CDR3 proteins give one entry, which carries the most common genes and DNA. These V and J calls are TCRdb output, not the study's own analysis. The sample profile shows some 400,000 distinct CDR3 sequences; 75% to 90% of them were found once. Of the sample, approximately 0.11% is held by the ten largest clones.

The research as a whole found: The number of individuals in the TCR sequencing and HLA analysis was acknowledged as relatively small.

The junction shows trimming of 5 bases on V and 7 bases on J, plus 12 bases between the germline ends. The cysteine opens and the phenylalanine closes a CDR3 of 13 amino acids. Only the CDR3 region is kept as DNA, spanning 39 bases read in frame from base 1. The germline V gene encodes CDR1 MNHEY and CDR2 SMNVEV (reference sequence). The sequence was obtained from a human donor with multiple sclerosis. The sequencing sample was made of CD8+ T cells from PBMCs. In this chain, TRBV27 is recombined with TRBJ2-1; the D gene cannot be named for sure. The sequenced DNA is TGTGCCAGCAGTCGAGGTATTAGGAATGAGCAGTTCTTC. Its protein product is CASSRGIRNEQFF.